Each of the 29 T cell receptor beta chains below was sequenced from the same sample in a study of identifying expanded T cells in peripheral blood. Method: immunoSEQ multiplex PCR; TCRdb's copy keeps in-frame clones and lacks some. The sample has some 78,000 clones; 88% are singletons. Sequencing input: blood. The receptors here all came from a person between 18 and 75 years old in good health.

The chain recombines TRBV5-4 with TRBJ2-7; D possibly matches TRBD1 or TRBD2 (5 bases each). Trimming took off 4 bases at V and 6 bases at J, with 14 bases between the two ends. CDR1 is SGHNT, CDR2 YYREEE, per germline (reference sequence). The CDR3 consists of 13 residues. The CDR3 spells CASSLEGRVEQYF. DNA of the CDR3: TGTGCCAGCAGCCTTGAGGGACGGGTCGAGCAGTACTTC.

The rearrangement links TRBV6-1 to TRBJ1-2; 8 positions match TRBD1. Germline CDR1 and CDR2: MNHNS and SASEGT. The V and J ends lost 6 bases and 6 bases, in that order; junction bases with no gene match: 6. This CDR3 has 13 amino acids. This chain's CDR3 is CASRVGQGNGYTF. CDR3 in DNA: TGTGCCAGCAGAGTAGGACAGGGAAATGGCTACACCTTC.

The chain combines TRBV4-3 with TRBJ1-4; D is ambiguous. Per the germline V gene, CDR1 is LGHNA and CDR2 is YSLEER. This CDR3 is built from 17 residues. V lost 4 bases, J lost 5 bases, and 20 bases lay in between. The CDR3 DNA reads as TGCGCCAGCAGCCCAGAAGCATTTTCTGGCGGAAATGAAAAACTGTTTTTT. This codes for CASSPEAFSGGNEKLFF.

The CDR3: CASSSRLAGGTDTQYF. The CDR3 DNA reads TGTGCCAGCAGTTCTAGACTAGCGGGGGGCACAGATACGCAGTATTTT. J is TRBJ2-3 and V is TRBV6-5; 12 nucleotides agree with TRBD2. Unmatched junction bases numbered 3, after V lost 4 bases and J lost 1 base. Germline V gene sequence: CDR1 MNHEY, CDR2 SVGAGI. The CDR3 spans 16 residues.

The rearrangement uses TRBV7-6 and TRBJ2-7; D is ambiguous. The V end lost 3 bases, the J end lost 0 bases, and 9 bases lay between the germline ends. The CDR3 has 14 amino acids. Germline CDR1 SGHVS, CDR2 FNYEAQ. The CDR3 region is CASSFTQSSYEQYF. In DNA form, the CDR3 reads TGTGCCAGCAGCTTCACACAAAGCTCCTACGAGCAGTACTTC. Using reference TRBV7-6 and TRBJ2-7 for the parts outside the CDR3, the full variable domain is GAGVSQSPRYKVTKRGQDVALRCDPISGHVSLYWYRQALGQGPEFLTYFNYEAQQDKSGLPNDRFSAERPEGSISTLTIQRTEQRDSAMYRCASSFTQSSYEQYFGPGTRLTVT.

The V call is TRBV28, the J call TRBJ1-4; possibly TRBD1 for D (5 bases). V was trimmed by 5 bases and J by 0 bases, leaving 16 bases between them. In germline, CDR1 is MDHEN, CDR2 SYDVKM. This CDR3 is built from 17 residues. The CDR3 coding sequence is TGTGCCAGCAGTATGACGGGGCCATATCCAACTAATGAAAAACTGTTTTTT. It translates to CASSMTGPYPTNEKLFF.

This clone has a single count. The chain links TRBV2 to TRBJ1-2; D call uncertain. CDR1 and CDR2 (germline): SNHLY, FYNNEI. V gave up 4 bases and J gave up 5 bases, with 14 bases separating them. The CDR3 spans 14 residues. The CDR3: CASSVVTPGYGYTF. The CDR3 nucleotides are TGTGCCAGCAGTGTAGTAACCCCGGGGTATGGCTACACCTTC. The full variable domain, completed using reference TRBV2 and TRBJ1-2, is EPEVTQTPSHQVTQMGQEVILRCVPISNHLYFYWYRQILGQKVEFLVSFYNNEISEKSEIFDDQFSVERPDGSNFTLKIRSTKLEDSAMYFCASSVVTPGYGYTFGSGTRLTVV.

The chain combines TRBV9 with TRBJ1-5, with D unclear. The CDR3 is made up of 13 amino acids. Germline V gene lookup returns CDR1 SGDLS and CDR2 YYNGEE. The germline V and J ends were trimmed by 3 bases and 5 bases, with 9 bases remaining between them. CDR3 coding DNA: TGTGCCAGCAGCGCCGGAGGGCATCAGCCCCAGCATTTT. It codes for CASSAGGHQPQHF.

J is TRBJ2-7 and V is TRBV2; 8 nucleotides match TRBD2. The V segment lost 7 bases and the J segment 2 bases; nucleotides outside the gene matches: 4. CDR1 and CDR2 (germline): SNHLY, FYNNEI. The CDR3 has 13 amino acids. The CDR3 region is CASTLAVTYEQYF. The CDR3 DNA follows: TGTGCCAGCACACTAGCGGTTACCTACGAGCAGTACTTC.

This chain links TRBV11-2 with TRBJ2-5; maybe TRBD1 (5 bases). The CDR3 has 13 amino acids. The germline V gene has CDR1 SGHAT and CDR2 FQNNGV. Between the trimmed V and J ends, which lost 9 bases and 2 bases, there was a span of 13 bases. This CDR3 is CASEPTEQETQYF. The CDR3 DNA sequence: TGTGCCAGTGAACCGACAGAACAAGAGACCCAGTACTTC.

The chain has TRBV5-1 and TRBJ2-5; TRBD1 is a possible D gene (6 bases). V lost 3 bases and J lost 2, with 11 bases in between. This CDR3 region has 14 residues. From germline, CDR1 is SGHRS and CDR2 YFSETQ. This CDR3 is CASSSWGQQETQYF. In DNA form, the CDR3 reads TGCGCCAGCAGCTCCTGGGGGCAGCAAGAGACCCAGTACTTC.

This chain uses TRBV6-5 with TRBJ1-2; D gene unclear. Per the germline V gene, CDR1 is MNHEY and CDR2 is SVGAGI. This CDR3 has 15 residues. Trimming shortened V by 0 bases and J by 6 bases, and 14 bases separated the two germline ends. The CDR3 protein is CASSYSWPLLDGYTF. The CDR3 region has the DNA TGTGCCAGCAGTTACTCATGGCCCTTATTGGATGGCTACACCTTC.

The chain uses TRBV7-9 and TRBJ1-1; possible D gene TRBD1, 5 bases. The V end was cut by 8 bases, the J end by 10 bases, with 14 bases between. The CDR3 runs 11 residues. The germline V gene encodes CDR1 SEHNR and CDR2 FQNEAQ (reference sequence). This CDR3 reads CASGSGIGAFF. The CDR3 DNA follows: TGTGCCAGCGGCTCAGGGATAGGAGCTTTCTTT.

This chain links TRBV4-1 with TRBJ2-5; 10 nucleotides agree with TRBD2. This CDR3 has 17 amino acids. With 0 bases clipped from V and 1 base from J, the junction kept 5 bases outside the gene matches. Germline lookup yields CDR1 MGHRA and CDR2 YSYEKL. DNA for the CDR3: TGCGCCAGCAGCCAAGATCAAATAGCGGGGGGCCAAGAGACCCAGTACTTC. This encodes CASSQDQIAGGQETQYF.

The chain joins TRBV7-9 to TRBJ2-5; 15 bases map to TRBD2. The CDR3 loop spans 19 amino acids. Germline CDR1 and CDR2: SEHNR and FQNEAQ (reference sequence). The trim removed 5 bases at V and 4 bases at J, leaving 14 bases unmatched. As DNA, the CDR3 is TGTGCCAGCAGCCCTCTCGGACTAGCGGGGGGGCTCGGCGTAGAGACCCAGTACTTC. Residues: CASSPLGLAGGLGVETQYF.

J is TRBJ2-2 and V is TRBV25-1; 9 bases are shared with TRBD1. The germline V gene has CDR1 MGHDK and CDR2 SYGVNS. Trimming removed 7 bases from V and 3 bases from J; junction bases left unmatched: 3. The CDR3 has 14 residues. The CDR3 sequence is CASMGQGHTGELFF. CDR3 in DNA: TGTGCCAGCATGGGACAGGGACACACCGGGGAGCTGTTTTTT.

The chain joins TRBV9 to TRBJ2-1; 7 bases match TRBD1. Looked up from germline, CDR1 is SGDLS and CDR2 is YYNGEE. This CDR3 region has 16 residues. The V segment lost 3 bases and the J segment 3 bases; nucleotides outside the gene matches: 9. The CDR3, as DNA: TGTGCCAGCAGCGCCAACAGGGGCCCACACTACAATGAGCAGTTCTTC. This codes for CASSANRGPHYNEQFF.

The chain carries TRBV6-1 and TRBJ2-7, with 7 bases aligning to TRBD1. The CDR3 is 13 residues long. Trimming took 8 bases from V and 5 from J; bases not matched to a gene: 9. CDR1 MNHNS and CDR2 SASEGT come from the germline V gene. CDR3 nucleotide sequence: TGTGCCAGCGCTGACCCGCAGGGGGACGAGCAGTACTTC. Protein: CASADPQGDEQYF.

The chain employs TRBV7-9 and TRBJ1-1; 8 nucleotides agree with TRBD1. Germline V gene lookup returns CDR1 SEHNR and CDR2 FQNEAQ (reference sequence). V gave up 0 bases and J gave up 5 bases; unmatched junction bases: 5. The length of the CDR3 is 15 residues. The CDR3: CASSLAQGAWTEAFF. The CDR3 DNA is TGTGCCAGCAGCTTAGCCCAGGGGGCGTGGACTGAAGCTTTCTTT.

This CDR3 is CASSLVQGGGQYF. Here the CDR3 DNA reads TGTGCCAGCAGCTTGGTACAGGGAGGGGGGCAGTATTTT. The chain is built from TRBV5-8 and TRBJ2-3; a weak D match, TRBD2 (7 bases). This CDR3 comprises 13 residues. The ends were cut back, 0 bases at V and 11 bases at J, with 13 bases in the middle. Germline V gives CDR1 SGHTS, CDR2 YDEGEE.

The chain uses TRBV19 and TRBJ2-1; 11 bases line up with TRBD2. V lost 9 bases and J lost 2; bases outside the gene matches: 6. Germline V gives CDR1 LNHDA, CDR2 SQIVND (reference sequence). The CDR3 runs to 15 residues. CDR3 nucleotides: TGTGCCAGCGGCTTAGCGGGGGGGCCCTACAATGAGCAGTTCTTC. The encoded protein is CASGLAGGPYNEQFF.

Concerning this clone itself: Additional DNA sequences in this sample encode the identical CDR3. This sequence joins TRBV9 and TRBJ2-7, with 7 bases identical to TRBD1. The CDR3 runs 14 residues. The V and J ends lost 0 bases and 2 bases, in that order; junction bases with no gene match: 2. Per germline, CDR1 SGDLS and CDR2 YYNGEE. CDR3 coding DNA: TGTGCCAGCAGCGTAGGACAGGGTGCCTACGAGCAGTACTTC. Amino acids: CASSVGQGAYEQYF.

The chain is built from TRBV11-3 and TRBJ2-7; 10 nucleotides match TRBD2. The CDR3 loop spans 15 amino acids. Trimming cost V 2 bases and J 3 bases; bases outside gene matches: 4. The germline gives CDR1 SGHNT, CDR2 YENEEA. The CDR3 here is CASSLSAGGNYEQYF. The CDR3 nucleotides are TGTGCCAGCAGCTTATCAGCGGGAGGGAACTACGAGCAGTACTTC.

CDR3 nucleotides: TGTGCCAGCAGCCAAGAATTGGGACAGGGCGATAGCAATCAGCCCCAGCATTTT. Protein product: CASSQELGQGDSNQPQHF. This sequence joins TRBV4-2 and TRBJ1-5, with 9 bases matching TRBD1. Germline assignment: CDR1 LGHNA and CDR2 YNFKEQ. Germline trimming cut 0 bases from V and 0 bases from J; bases unmatched to any gene: 6. This CDR3 comprises 18 residues.

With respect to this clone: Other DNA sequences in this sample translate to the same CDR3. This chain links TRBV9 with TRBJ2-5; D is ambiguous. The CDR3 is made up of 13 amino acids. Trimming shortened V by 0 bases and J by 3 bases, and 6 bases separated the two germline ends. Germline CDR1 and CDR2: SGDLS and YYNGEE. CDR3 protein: CASSVGQKETQYF. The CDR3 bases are TGTGCCAGCAGCGTAGGCCAGAAAGAGACCCAGTACTTC. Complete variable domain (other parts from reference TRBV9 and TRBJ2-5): DSGVTQTPKHLITATGQRVTLRCSPRSGDLSVYWYQQSLDQGLQFLIQYYNGEERAKGNILERFSAQQFPDLHSELNLSSLELGDSALYFCASSVGQKETQYFGPGTRLLVL.

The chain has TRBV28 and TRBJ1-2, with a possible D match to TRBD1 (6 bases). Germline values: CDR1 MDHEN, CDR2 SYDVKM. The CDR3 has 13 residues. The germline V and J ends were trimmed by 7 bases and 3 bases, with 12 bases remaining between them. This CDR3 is CASKVGQHYGYTF. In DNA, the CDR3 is TGTGCCAGCAAGGTAGGACAGCACTATGGCTACACCTTC.

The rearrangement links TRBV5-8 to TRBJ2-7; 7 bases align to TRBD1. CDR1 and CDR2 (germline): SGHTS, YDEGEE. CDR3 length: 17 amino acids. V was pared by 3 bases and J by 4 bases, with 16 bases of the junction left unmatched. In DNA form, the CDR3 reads TGTGCCAGCAGCTCCCAGACAGGGACCATGGTTAGGTACGAGCAGTACTTC. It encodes CASSSQTGTMVRYEQYF.

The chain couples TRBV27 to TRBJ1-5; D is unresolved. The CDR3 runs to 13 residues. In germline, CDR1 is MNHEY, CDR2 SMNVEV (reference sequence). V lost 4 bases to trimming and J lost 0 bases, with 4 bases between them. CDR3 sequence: CASSWYSNQPQHF. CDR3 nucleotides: TGTGCCAGCAGTTGGTATAGCAATCAGCCCCAGCATTTT.

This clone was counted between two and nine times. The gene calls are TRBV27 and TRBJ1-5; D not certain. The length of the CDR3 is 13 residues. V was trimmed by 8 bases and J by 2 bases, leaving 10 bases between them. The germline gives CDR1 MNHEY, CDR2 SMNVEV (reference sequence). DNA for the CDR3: TGTGCCAGCCGGCGGAGCGGCAATCAGCCCCAGCATTTT. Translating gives CASRRSGNQPQHF.